This TCR beta chain appears in the sequencing data of a study of radiation and T cells in renal cell carcinoma. Treatment here: treatment-naive control, cytoreductive nephrectomy. The method was immunoSEQ multiplex PCR; TCRdb's version includes in-frame clones alone and lacks a portion of them. This sample has around 22,000 clones, with over 45% found just once. Germline V gene data show CDR1 as GTSNPN and CDR2 as SVGIG (reference sequence). V dropped 2 bases and J dropped 4 bases, with 11 bases sitting between them. The CDR3 contains 13 residues. This chain links TRBV30 with TRBJ1-1; TRBD1 is a possible D gene (6 bases). Material: tumor tissue, obtained from a patient whose treatment was nephrectomy without radiotherapy. This clonotype was obtained from a man in his forties with renal cell carcinoma. CDR3 sequence reads: CAWSTGRATEAFF. The CDR3 coding sequence is TGTGCCTGGAGTACAGGGCGGGCCACTGAAGCTTTCTTT.